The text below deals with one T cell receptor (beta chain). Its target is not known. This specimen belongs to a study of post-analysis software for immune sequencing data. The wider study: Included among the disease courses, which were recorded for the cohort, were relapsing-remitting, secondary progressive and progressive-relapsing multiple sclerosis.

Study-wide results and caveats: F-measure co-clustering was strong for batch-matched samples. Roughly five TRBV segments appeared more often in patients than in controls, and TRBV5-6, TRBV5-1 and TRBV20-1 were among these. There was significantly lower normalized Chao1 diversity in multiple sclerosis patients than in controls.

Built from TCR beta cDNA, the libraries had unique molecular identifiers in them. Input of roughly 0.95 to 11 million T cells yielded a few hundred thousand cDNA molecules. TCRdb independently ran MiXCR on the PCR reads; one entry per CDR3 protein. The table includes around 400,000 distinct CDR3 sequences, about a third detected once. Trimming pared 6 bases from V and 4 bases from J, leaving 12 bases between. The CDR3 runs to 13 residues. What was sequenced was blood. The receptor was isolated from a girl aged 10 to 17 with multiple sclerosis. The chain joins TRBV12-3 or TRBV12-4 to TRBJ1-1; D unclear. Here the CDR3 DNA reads TGTGCCAGCAGCCCTAGTCGAATCACTGAAGCTTTCTTT. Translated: CASSPSRITEAFF.